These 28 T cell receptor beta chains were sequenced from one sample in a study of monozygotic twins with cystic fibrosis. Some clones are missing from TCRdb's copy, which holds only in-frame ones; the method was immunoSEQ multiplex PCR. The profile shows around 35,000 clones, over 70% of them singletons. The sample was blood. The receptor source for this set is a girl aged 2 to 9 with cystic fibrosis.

The CDR3 protein is CSVEGTSGFRTDTQYF. CDR3 coding DNA: TGCAGCGTTGAAGGGACTAGCGGGTTCCGCACAGATACGCAGTATTTT. The chain has TRBV29-1 and TRBJ2-3, with 11 bases lining up with TRBD2. The CDR3 runs to 16 residues. V shed 1 base, J shed 1 base, and the junction held 4 bases outside the gene matches. Germline CDR1 and CDR2: SQVTM and ANQGSEA.

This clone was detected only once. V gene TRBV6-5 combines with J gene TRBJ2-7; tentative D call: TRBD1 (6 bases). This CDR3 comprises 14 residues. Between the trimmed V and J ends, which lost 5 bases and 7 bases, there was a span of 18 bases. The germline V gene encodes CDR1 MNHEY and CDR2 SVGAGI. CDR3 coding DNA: TGTGCCAGCAGTGACGACAGGCAGCAAATGGAGCAGTACTTC. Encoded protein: CASSDDRQQMEQYF.

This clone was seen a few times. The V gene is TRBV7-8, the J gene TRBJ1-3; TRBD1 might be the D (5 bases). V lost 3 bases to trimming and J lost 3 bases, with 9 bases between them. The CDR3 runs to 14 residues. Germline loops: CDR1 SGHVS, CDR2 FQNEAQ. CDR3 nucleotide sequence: TGTGCCAGCAGCTTTTGGGGGGGTGGAAACACCATATATTTT. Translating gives CASSFWGGGNTIYF.

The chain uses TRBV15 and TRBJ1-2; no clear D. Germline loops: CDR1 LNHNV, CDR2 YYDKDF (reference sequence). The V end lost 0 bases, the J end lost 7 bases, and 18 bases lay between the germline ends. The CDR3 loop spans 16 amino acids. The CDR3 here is CATSREGRQDLGGYTF. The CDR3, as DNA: TGTGCCACCAGCAGAGAAGGGCGGCAGGATTTGGGTGGCTACACCTTC.

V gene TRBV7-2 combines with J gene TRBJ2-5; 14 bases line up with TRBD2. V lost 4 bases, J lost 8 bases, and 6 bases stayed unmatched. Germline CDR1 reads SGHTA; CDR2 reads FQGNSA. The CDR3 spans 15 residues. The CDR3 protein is CASSWGTSGGSTQYF. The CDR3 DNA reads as TGTGCCAGCAGCTGGGGGACTAGCGGGGGCTCTACCCAGTACTTC.

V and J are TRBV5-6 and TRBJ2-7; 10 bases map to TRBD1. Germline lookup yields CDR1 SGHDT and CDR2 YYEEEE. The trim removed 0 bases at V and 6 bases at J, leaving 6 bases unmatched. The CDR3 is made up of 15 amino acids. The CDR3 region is CASSLVDRGLSEQYF. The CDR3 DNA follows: TGTGCCAGCAGCTTGGTTGACAGGGGGCTGAGCGAGCAGTACTTC.

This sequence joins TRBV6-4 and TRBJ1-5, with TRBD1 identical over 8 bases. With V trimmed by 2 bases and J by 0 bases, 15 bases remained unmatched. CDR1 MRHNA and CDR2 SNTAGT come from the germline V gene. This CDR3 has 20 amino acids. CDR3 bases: TGTGCCAGCAGTGACACATCGGGACAGGACAGCCGGTATAGCAATCAGCCCCAGCATTTT. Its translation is CASSDTSGQDSRYSNQPQHF.

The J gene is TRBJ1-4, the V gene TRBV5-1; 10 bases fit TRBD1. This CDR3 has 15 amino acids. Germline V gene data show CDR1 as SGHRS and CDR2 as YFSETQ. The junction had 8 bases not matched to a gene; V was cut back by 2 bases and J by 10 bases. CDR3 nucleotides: TGCGCCAGCAGCTTCGACGACAGGGGGCTTGGAAAACTGTTTTTT. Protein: CASSFDDRGLGKLFF.

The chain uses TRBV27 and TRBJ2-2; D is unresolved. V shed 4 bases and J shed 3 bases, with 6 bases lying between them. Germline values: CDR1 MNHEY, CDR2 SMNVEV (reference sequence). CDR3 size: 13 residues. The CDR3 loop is CASSSPYTGELFF. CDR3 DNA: TGTGCCAGCAGTTCACCCTACACCGGGGAGCTGTTTTTT.

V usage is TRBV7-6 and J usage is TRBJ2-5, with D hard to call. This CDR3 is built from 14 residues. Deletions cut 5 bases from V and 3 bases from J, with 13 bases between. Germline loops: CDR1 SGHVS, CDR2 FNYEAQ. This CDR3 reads CASSPRRVKETQYF. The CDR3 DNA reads TGTGCCAGCAGCCCCCGAAGGGTCAAAGAGACCCAGTACTTC. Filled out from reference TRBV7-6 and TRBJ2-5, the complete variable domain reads GAGVSQSPRYKVTKRGQDVALRCDPISGHVSLYWYRQALGQGPEFLTYFNYEAQQDKSGLPNDRFSAERPEGSISTLTIQRTEQRDSAMYRCASSPRRVKETQYFGPGTRLLVL.

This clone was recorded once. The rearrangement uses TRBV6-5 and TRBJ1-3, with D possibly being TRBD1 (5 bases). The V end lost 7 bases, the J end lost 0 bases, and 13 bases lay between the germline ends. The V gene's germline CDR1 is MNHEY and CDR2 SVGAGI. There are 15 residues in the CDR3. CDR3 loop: CASITRESSGNTIYF. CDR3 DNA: TGTGCCAGCATCACCAGGGAGAGCTCTGGAAACACCATATATTTT.

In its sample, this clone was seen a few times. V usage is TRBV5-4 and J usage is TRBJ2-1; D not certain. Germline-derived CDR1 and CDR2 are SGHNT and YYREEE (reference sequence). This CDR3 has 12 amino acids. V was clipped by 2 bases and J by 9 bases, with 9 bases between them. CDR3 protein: CASSFPVGEQFF. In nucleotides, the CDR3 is TGTGCCAGCAGCTTTCCCGTAGGTGAGCAGTTCTTC.

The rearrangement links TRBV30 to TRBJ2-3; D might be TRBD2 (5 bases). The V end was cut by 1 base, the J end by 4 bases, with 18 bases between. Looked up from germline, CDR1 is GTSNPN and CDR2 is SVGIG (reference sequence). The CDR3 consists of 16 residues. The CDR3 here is CAWSGLWSGGADTQYF. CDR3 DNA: TGTGCCTGGAGTGGTCTATGGAGCGGTGGGGCAGATACGCAGTATTTT.

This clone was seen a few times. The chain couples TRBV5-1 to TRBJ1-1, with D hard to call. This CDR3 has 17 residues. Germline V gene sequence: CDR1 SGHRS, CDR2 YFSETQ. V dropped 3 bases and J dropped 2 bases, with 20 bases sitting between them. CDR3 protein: CASSSGLKSPKNTEAFF. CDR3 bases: TGCGCCAGCAGCTCCGGATTGAAATCACCCAAAAACACTGAAGCTTTCTTT.

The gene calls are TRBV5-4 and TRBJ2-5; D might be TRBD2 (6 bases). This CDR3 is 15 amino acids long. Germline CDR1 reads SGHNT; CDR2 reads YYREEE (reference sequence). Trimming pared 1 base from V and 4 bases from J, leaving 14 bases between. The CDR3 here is CASSLYGAGGETQYF. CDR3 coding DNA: TGTGCCAGCAGCTTGTACGGGGCCGGGGGAGAGACCCAGTACTTC.

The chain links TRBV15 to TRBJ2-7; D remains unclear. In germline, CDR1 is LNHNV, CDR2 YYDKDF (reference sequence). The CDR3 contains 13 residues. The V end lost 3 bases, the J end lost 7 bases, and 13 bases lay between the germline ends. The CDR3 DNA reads TGTGCCACCAGCAGGAGAACGCTAGGGGAGCAGTACTTC. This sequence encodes CATSRRTLGEQYF.

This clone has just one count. The CDR3 DNA sequence: TGTGCCAGCAGGGACAGGGGGAGGAGGGACGAGCAGTACTTC. The encoded protein is CASRDRGRRDEQYF. The V and J genes are TRBV6-1 and TRBJ2-7, with 10 bases lining up with TRBD1. CDR3 length: 14 residues. V shed 6 bases, J shed 5 bases, and the junction held 7 bases outside the gene matches. CDR1 and CDR2 from the germline V gene are MNHNS and SASEGT.

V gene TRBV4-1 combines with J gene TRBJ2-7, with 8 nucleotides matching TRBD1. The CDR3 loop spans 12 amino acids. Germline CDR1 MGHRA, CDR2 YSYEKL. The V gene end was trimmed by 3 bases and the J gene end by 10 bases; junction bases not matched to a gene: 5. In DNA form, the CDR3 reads TGCGCCAGCAGCCACCCCCAGGGGGCACAGTACTTC. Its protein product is CASSHPQGAQYF.

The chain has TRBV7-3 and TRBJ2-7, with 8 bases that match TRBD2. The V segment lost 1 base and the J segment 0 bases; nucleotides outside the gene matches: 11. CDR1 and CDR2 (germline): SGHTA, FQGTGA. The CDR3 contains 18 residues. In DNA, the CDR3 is TGTGCCAGCAGCTTAAGGGAGATACTAGCGGAGAGCTCCTACGAGCAGTACTTC. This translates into CASSLREILAESSYEQYF.

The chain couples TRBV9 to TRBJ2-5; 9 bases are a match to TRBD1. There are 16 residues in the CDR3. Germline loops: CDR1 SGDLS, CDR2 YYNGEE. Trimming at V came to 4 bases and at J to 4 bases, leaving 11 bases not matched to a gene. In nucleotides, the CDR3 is TGTGCCAGCAGCCTCGACCCGACAGGGGGAGGAGAGACCCAGTACTTC. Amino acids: CASSLDPTGGGETQYF.

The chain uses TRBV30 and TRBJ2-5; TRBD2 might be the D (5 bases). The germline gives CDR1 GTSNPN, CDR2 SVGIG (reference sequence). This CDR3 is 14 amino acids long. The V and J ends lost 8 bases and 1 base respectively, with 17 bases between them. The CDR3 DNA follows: TGTGCCCCAGAGGGCGAACAATGCCAAGAGACCCAGTACTTC. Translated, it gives CAPEGEQCQETQYF. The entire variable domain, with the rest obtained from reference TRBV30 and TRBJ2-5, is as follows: SQTIHQWPATLVQPVGSPLSLECTVEGTSNPNLYWYRQAAGRGLQLLFYSVGIGQISSEVPQNLSASRPQDRQFILSSKKLLLSDSGFYLCAPEGEQCQETQYFGPGTRLLVL.

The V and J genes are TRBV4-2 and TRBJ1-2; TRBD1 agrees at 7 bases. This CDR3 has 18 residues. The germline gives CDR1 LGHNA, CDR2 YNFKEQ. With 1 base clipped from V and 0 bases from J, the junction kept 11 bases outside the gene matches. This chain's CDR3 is CASSQAYYRDSPNYGYTF. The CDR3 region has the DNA TGTGCCAGCAGCCAAGCGTATTACAGGGACAGTCCTAACTATGGCTACACCTTC.

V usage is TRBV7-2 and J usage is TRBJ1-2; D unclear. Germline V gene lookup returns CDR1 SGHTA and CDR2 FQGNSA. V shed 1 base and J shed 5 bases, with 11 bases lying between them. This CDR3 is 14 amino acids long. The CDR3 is CASSLVNTIYGYTF. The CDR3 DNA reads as TGTGCCAGCAGCTTAGTAAACACCATATATGGCTACACCTTC.

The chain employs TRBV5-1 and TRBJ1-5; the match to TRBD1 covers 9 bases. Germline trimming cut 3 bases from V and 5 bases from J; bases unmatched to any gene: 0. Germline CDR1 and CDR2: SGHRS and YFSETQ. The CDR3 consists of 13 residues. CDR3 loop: CASSYRGHQPQHF. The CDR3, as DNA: TGCGCCAGCAGCTACAGGGGGCATCAGCCCCAGCATTTT.

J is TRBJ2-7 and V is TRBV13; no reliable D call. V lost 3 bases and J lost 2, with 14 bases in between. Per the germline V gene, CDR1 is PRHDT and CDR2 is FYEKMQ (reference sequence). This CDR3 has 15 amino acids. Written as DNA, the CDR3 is TGTGCCAGCAGCTTCGGCAGGTACCTTCCCTACGAGCAGTACTTC. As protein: CASSFGRYLPYEQYF.

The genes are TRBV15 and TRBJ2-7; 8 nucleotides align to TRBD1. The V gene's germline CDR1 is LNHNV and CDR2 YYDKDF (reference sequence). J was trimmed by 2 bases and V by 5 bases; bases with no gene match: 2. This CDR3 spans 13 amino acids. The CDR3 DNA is TGTGCCACCAGCCGGGACAGGACCTACGAGCAGTACTTC. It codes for CATSRDRTYEQYF. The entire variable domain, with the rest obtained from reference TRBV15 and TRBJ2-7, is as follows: DAMVIQNPRYQVTQFGKPVTLSCSQTLNHNVMYWYQQKSSQAPKLLFHYYDKDFNNEADTPDNFQSRRPNTSFCFLDIRSPGLGDTAMYLCATSRDRTYEQYFGPGTRLTVT.

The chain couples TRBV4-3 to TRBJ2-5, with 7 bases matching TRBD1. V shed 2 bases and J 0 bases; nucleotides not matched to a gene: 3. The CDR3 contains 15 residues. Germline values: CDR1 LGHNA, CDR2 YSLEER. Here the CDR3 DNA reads TGCGCCAGCAGCCAAACGGGACAGAACCAAGAGACCCAGTACTTC. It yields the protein CASSQTGQNQETQYF.

CDR3 coding DNA: TGTGCCTGGAGGCAGGGGGGAGGCGAGCAGTACTTC. Protein product: CAWRQGGGEQYF. The chain couples TRBV30 to TRBJ2-7, with D possibly being TRBD1 (7 bases). The V gene lost 3 bases and the J gene lost 6 bases, with 12 bases spanning the gap. Germline V gives CDR1 GTSNPN, CDR2 SVGIG (reference sequence). This CDR3 comprises 12 residues. Full variable domain (missing parts from reference TRBV30 and TRBJ2-7): SQTIHQWPATLVQPVGSPLSLECTVEGTSNPNLYWYRQAAGRGLQLLFYSVGIGQISSEVPQNLSASRPQDRQFILSSKKLLLSDSGFYLCAWRQGGGEQYFGPGTRLTVT.